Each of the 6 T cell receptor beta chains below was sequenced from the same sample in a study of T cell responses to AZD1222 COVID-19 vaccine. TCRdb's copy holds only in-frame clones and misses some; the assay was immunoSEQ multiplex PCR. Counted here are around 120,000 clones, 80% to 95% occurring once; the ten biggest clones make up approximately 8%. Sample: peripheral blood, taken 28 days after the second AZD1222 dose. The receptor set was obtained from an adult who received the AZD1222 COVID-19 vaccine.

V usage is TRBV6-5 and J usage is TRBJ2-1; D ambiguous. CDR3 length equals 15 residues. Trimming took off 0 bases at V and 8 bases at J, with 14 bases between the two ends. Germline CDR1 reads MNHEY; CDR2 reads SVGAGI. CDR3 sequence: CASSYSIGYQDEQFF. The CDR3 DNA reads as TGTGCCAGCAGTTACTCGATAGGCTACCAAGATGAGCAGTTCTTC.

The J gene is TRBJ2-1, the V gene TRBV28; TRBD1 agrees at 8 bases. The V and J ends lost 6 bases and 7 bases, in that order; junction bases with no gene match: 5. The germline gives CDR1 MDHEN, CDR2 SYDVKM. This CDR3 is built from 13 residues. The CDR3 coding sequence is TGTGCCAGCAGGGACAGGGACCGGAATGAGCAGTTCTTC. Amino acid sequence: CASRDRDRNEQFF.

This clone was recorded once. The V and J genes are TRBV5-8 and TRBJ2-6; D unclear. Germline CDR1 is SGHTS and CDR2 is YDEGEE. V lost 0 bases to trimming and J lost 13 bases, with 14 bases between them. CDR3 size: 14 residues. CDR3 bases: TGTGCCAGCAGCTTGGCAGCGATTGTTCCTGTCCTGACTTTC. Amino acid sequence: CASSLAAIVPVLTF.

CDR3 region: CASSGTGGPLSGNTIYF. In nucleotides, the CDR3 is TGTGCCAGCAGCGGGACAGGGGGTCCTCTGTCTGGAAACACCATATATTTT. This sequence joins TRBV2 and TRBJ1-3; 11 nucleotides line up with TRBD1. Looked up from germline, CDR1 is SNHLY and CDR2 is FYNNEI. The CDR3 loop spans 17 amino acids. The ends lost 6 bases at V and 1 base at J; junction bases unmatched: 8.

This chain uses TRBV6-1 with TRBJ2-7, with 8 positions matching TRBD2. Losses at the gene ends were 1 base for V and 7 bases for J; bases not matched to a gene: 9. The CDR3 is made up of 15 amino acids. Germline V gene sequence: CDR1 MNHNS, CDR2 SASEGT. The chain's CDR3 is CASSEGPQGLGEQYF. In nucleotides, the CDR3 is TGTGCCAGCAGTGAAGGTCCGCAGGGACTAGGGGAGCAGTACTTC.

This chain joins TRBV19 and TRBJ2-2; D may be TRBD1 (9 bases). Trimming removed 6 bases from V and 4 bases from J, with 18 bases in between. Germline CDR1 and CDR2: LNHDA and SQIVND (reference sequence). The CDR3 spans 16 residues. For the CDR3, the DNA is TGTGCCAGTAGGGTAGCGGGACAGGGCAGCACCGGGGAGCTGTTTTTT. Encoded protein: CASRVAGQGSTGELFF.